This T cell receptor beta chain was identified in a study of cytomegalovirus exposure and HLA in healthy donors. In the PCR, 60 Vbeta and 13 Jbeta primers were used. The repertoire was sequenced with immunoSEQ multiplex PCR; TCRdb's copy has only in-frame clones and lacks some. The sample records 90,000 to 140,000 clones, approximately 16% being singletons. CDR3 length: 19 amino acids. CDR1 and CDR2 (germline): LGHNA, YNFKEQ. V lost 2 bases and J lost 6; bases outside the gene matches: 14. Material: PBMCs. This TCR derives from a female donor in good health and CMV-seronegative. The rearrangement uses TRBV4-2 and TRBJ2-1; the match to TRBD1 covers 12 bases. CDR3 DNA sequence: TGTGCCAGCAGCCAACCCGGGACAGGGGGCGCAGGAACCCTCAATGAGCAGTTCTTC. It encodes CASSQPGTGGAGTLNEQFF.